This is a list of T cell receptor beta chains from one sample in a study of T cell changes during pregnancy in multiple sclerosis. Generated by immunoSEQ multiplex PCR, the TCRdb table keeps only in-frame clones and is missing some. The table records 45,000 to 65,000 clones, about nine tenths of them present only once. Material: CD4+ T cells from peripheral blood mononuclear cells, obtained after pregnancy. The receptors were sampled from a female donor with multiple sclerosis, enrolled in a pregnancy study. Each CDR3 is given with its conserved first and last residue. Fields, in order: V gene, D gene, clone size, J gene, CDR3 protein, CDR3 DNA. A D gene is named only where the DNA matches it firmly. Clone size is stated in some rows and not others, as once, few, many or a class when expanded.

TRBV29-1,NA,NA,TRBJ2-3,CSVAPRRGTIDTQYF,TGCAGCGTTGCGCCCCGTCGGGGGACGATCGATACGCAGTATTTT
TRBV11-3,NA,NA,TRBJ1-1,CASSPGRGSTEAFF,TGTGCCAGCAGCCCCGGGAGGGGATCCACTGAAGCTTTCTTT
TRBV29-1,TRBD2,NA,TRBJ2-3,CSVEGLAGITDTQYF,TGCAGCGTTGAAGGACTAGCGGGAATCACAGATACGCAGTATTTT
TRBV28,NA,NA,TRBJ2-7,CASSIQASNYEQYF,TGTGCCAGCAGTATACAGGCTTCGAACTACGAGCAGTACTTC
TRBV14,TRBD1,NA,TRBJ2-3,CASSADRGITDTQYF,TGTGCCAGCAGCGCTGACAGGGGAATCACAGATACGCAGTATTTT
TRBV25-1,TRBD1,NA,TRBJ1-1,CASTGTGGGTEAFF,TGTGCCAGCACCGGGACAGGGGGTGGCACTGAAGCTTTCTTT
TRBV11-1,NA,once,TRBJ2-3,CASSLVPEVDTQYF,TGTGCCAGCAGCTTGGTTCCGGAGGTAGATACGCAGTATTTT
TRBV19,NA,NA,TRBJ2-1,CASSSRTAYNEQFF,TGTGCCAGTAGTAGCCGGACAGCCTACAATGAGCAGTTCTTC
TRBV27,NA,once,TRBJ2-6,CASSPMTASGANVLTF,TGTGCCAGCAGTCCCATGACAGCATCTGGGGCCAACGTCCTGACTTTC
TRBV14,NA,NA,TRBJ1-2,CASSPKAGSGYTF,TGTGCCAGCAGTCCTAAGGCGGGGAGCGGCTACACCTTC
TRBV19,NA,NA,TRBJ2-5,CASSIDGQLNQETQYF,TGTGCCAGTAGTATAGACGGACAGCTAAACCAAGAGACCCAGTACTTC
TRBV11-2,NA,NA,TRBJ2-2,CASSPIWNTGELFF,TGTGCCAGCAGCCCAATTTGGAACACCGGGGAGCTGTTTTTT
TRBV19,TRBD1,NA,TRBJ1-5,CAGGDRGNQPQHF,TGTGCCGGGGGGGACAGGGGCAATCAGCCCCAGCATTTT